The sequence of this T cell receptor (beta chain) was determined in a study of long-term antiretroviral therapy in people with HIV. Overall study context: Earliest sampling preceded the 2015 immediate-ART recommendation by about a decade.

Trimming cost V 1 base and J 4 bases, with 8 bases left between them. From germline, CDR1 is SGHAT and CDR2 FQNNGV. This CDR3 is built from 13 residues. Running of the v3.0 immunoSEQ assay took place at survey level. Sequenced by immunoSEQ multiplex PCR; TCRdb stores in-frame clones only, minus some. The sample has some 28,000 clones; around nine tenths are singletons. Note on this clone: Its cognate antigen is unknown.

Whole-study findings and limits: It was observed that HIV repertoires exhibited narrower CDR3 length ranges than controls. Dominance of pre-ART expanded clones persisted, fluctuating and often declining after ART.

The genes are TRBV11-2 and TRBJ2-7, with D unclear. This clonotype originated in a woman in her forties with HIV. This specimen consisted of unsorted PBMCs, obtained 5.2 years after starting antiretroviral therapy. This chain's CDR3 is CASSLGDGYEQYF. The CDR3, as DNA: TGTGCCAGCAGCTTAGGCGACGGGTACGAGCAGTACTTC.